The text below deals with one T cell receptor beta chain. Its antigen is unknown. This record belongs to a study of T cell repertoires in cytomegalovirus infection. Study background: Public TCR beta signature analysis indicated the presence of both CMV infection and matching HLA type. Study-wide results and caveats: Pooled public TCR beta family frequency picked out CMV carriers with the relevant HLA. There were HLA-C-restricted CMV-specific TCR beta clonotypes dominating the ex vivo response.

TCRdb re-analysed the reads in MiXCR, keeping a single row per CDR3 protein. The sample records roughly 990,000 distinct CDR3 sequences, around a third being singletons. This TCR was sampled from a human donor in good health (CMV status not recorded). Some clones in this sample may be carry-over from other donors' samples. The input for sequencing was cultured CD8+ T cells from PBMCs, taken from culture after CMV antigen stimulation.

Here the CDR3 reads CASSLHGAGQPQHF. In DNA, the CDR3 is TGTGCCAGCAGTCTCCACGGGGCAGGTCAGCCCCAGCATTTT. This chain uses TRBV27 with TRBJ1-5, with D tentatively TRBD1 (5 bases). This CDR3 region has 14 residues. Germline V gene data show CDR1 as MNHEY and CDR2 as SMNVEV (reference sequence). V shed 5 bases and J shed 6 bases, with 14 bases lying between them.